The entry below describes one T cell receptor (beta chain). Its cognate antigen is unknown. The sample comes from a study of cytomegalovirus exposure and HLA in healthy donors. In the study overall: Previous work identified roughly 110 million unique TCR beta sequences from roughly 180 million T cells. Whole-study findings and limits: According to an earlier analysis, most TCR beta V segments yielded productive rearrangements about 90% or about 30% of the time.

In the PCR, 60 Vbeta and 13 Jbeta primers were used. Generated by immunoSEQ multiplex PCR, the TCRdb table keeps only in-frame clones and is missing some. The table includes around 94,000 clones, 81% detected once. Healthy individuals who donated bone marrow served as the donors. The CDR3 consists of 17 residues. The V and J ends lost 4 bases and 2 bases, in that order; junction bases with no gene match: 11. Germline V CDR1 and CDR2: SGDLS, YYNGEE. This chain connects TRBV9 to TRBJ1-1; 10 positions match TRBD1. The receptor was derived from a human donor in good health. The specimen was PBMCs. For the CDR3, the DNA is TGTGCCAGCAGCACTCGGACAGGGGGTCTTGATAACACTGAAGCTTTCTTT. Amino acids: CASSTRTGGLDNTEAFF. Drawing the rest from reference TRBV9 and TRBJ1-1, the complete variable domain is DSGVTQTPKHLITATGQRVTLRCSPRSGDLSVYWYQQSLDQGLQFLIQYYNGEERAKGNILERFSAQQFPDLHSELNLSSLELGDSALYFCASSTRTGGLDNTEAFFGQGTRLTVV.